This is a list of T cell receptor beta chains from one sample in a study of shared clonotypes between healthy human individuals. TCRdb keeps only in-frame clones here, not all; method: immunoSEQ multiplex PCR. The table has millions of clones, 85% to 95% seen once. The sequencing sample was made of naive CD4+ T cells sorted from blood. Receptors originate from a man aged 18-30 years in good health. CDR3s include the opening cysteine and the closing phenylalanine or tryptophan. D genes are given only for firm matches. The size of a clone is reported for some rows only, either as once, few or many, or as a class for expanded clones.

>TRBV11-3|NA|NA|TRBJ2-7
TGTGCCAGCAGCCCGGGATCTATCTACGAGCAGTACTTC
CASSPGSIYEQYF
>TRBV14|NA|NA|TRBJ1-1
TGTGCCAGCATAGGTAGGGAGGACACTGAAGCTTTCTTT
CASIGREDTEAFF
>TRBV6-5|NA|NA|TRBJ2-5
TGTGCCAGCAGTCACGCCGGGACCCAGTACTTC
CASSHAGTQYF
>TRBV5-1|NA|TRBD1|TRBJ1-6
TGCGCCAGCAGCTTGGAAGGACAGGGCAACTCACCCCTCCACTTT
CASSLEGQGNSPLHF
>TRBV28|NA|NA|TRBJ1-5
TGTGCCAGCAGTGCCCATGGGGGCAATCAGCCCCAGCATTTT
CASSAHGGNQPQHF
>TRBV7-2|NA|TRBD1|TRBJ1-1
TGTGCCAGCAGTCGGGACAGGAGCACTGAAGCTTTCTTT
CASSRDRSTEAFF
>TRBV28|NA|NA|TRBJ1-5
TGTGCCAGCGGGGGAGGGGGGATGAATCAGCCCCAGCATTTT
CASGGGGMNQPQHF
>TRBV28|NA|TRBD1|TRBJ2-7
TGTGCCAGCAGTTCAGGGGGCCGGGGCTCCTACGAGCAGTACTTC
CASSSGGRGSYEQYF
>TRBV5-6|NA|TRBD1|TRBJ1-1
TGTGCCAGCAGCACCCCTTTTGGACAGGCGAACACTGAAGCTTTCTTT
CASSTPFGQANTEAFF
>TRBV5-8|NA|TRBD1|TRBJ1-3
TGTGCCAGTGGACAGGATGGAGGAAACACCATATATTTT
CASGQDGGNTIYF
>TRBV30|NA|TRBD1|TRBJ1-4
TGTGCCTGGAGCACCCGGGACAGGAATGAAAAACTGTTTTTT
CAWSTRDRNEKLFF
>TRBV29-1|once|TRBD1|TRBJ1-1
TGCAGCGGAGACAGGGGCCGGGACACTGAAGCTTTCTTT
CSGDRGRDTEAFF
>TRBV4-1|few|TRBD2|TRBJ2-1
TGCGCCAGCAGCCAAGAGGCACTAGCGGGGGGTAATGAGCAGTTCTTC
CASSQEALAGGNEQFF
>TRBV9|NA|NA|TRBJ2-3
TGTGCCAGCAGTAATGCAGGGGGCGGGAGCGGGGATACGCAGTATTTT
CASSNAGGGSGDTQYF
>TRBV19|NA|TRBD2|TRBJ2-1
TGTGCCAGTACCAAACCGGGGCTAGCGGGAGAAAATGAGCAGTTCTTC
CASTKPGLAGENEQFF
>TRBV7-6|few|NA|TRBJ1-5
TGTGCCAGCAGCTTCCTTGGGAATCAGCCCCAGCATTTT
CASSFLGNQPQHF
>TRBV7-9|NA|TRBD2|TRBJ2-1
TGTGCCAGTTTACTAGCGGCCTACAATGAGCAGTTCTTC
CASLLAAYNEQFF
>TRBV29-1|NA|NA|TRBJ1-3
TGCAGCGTTACGACAAGCTCTGGAAACACCATATATTTT
CSVTTSSGNTIYF
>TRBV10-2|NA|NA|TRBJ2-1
TGCGCCAGCAGTGATGGAAAGCCGGATGAGCAGTTCTTC
CASSDGKPDEQFF
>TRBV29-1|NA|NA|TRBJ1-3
TGCAGCGTTGAGGAGGGAGGAAACACCATATATTTT
CSVEEGGNTIYF
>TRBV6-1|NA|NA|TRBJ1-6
TGTGCCAGCCTACCGACGGGAAATTCACCCCTCCACTTT
CASLPTGNSPLHF
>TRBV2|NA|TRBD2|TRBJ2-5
TGTGCCAGCAACTCGCGGGGGGCCCAAGAGACCCAGTACTTC
CASNSRGAQETQYF
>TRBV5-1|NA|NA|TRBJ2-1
TGCGCCAGCAGCTTAGGCGCGGGACCATACAATGAGCAGTTCTTC
CASSLGAGPYNEQFF
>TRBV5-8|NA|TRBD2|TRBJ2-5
TGTGCCAGCAGCTCCGGACTAGCGGGAGTTCAAGAGACCCAGTACTTC
CASSSGLAGVQETQYF
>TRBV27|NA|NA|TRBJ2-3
TGTGCCAGCAGTTTCACAGATCTCGATACGCAGTATTTT
CASSFTDLDTQYF
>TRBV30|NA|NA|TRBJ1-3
TGTGCCTGGAGTGTACACGGGGGTCCTGGAAACACCATATATTTT
CAWSVHGGPGNTIYF
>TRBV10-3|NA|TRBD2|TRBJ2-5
TGTGCCATCAGCCGCACTAGCGGTACACAAGAGACCCAGTACTTC
CAISRTSGTQETQYF
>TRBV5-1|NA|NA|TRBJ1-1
TGCGCCAGCAGCCAGGCGGGGGCAACTGAAGCTTTCTTT
CASSQAGATEAFF
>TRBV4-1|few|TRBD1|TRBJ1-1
TGCGCCAGCAGCCACAGACAGGGGCAAAGGACTGAAGCTTTCTTT
CASSHRQGQRTEAFF
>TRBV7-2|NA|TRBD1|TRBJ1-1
TGTGCCAGCAGCTCCCGGGGACAGGGGAACACTGAAGCTTTCTTT
CASSSRGQGNTEAFF
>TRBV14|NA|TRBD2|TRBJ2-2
TGTGCCAGCAGCCACGGGCTAGCGGGAGTAACCGGGGAGCTGTTTTTT
CASSHGLAGVTGELFF
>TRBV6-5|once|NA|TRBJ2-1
TGTGCCAGCAGTTACAACAACAATGAGCAGTTCTTC
CASSYNNNEQFF
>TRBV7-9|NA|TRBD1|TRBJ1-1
TGTGCCAGCAGCCTCCAGGACAGGGGGAAAGCTTTCTTT
CASSLQDRGKAFF
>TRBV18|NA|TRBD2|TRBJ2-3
TGTGCCAGCTCACCCCTAGCGGGCGACATCACAGATACGCAGTATTTT
CASSPLAGDITDTQYF
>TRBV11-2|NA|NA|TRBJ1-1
TGTGCCAGCAGCTTAGGGGCGGGGGTGTACACTGAAGCTTTCTTT
CASSLGAGVYTEAFF
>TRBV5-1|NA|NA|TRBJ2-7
TGCGCCAGCAGCACGGGAGAGTTTACCTACGAGCAGTACTTC
CASSTGEFTYEQYF
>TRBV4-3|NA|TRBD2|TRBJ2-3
TGCGCCAGCAGCCAAGATCTCCCTAGCGGGAGGGCCCATGGATGGGGGGCAGATACGCAGTATTTT
CASSQDLPSGRAHGWGADTQYF
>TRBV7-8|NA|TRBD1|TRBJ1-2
TGTGCCAGCAGCCCAGGGACAGGGGTTAACTATGGCTACACCTTC
CASSPGTGVNYGYTF
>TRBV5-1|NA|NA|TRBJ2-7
TGCGCCAGCAGCTTGACGGACGAGCAGTACTTC
CASSLTDEQYF
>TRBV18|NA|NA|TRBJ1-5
TGTGCCAGCTCACCAAATAAGGGTTTGGAGCCCCAGCATTTT
CASSPNKGLEPQHF
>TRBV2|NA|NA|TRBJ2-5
TGTGCCAGCAGTGTACGGGAAGAGACCCAGTACTTC
CASSVREETQYF
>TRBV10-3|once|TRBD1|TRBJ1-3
TGTGCCATCAGTGCGACAGGGTTGAGCTCTGGAAACACCATATATTTT
CAISATGLSSGNTIYF
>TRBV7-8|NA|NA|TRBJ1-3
TGTGCCAGCAGCTTAGAACCTGGAAACACCATATATTTT
CASSLEPGNTIYF
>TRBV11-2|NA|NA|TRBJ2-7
TGTGCCAGCAGGTCCGGACGCGAGCAGTACTTC
CASRSGREQYF
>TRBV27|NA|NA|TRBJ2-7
TGTGCCAGCAGTTTATCACGTGGGTCCTACGAGCAGTACTTC
CASSLSRGSYEQYF
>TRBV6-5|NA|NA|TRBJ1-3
TGTGCCAGCACCGAGGGGTTCGCGGGAAACACCATATATTTT
CASTEGFAGNTIYF
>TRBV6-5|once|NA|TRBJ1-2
TGTGCCAGCAGTTACTCCCGGGGAGCGGGCCACTATGGCTACACCTTC
CASSYSRGAGHYGYTF
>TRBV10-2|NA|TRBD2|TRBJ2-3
TGCGCCAGCAGTGTTGCGGGGGGCCGCACAGATACGCAGTATTTT
CASSVAGGRTDTQYF
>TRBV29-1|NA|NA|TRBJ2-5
TGCAGCGCCCAAACAGGGTCTAGGAGGCAAGAGACCCAGTACTTC
CSAQTGSRRQETQYF
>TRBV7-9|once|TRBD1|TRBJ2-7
TGTGCCAGCAGCGCCACCGGGACAGGGAGCTCCTACGAGCAGTACTTC
CASSATGTGSSYEQYF
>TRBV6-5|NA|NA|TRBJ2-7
TGTGCCAGCAGTTACTCAAATTCCATTCCGACGTACGAGCAGTACTTC
CASSYSNSIPTYEQYF
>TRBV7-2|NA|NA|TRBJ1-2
TGTGCCAGCAGCATCAGGGAGAACTATGGCTACACCTTC
CASSIRENYGYTF
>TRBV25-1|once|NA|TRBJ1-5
TGTGCCAGCAGTGCTTATCACAGGGAAAGGAGCAATCAGCCCCAGCATTTT
CASSAYHRERSNQPQHF
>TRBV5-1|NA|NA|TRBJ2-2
TGCGCCAGCAGCTTCTCCGGGACTCTAGGCGGGGAGCTGTTTTTT
CASSFSGTLGGELFF
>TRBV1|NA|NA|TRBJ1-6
TGCACCGGGAAGGGCAGGTCCCATTCACCCCTCCACTTT
CTGKGRSHSPLHF
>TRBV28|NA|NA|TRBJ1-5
TGTGCCAGCAGTAGTCTCGTCGGGGGGCGGAAGTATAGCAATCAGCCCCAGCATTTT
CASSSLVGGRKYSNQPQHF
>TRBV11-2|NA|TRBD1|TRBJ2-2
TGTGCCAGCAGCCTTGGACAGGGCTCGGAGCTGTTTTTT
CASSLGQGSELFF
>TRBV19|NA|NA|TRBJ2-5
TGTGCCAGTAGTAGTCTGGGGGGATGGGAGACCCAGTACTTC
CASSSLGGWETQYF
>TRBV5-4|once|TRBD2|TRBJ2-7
TGTGCCAGTAGTATAGGGCCTCTGAGCGGGAGCTTCGAGCAGTACTTC
CASSIGPLSGSFEQYF
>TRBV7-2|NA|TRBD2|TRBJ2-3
TGTGCCAGCAGCTTAAGGACTAGCGACCCGGCAGATACGCAGTATTTT
CASSLRTSDPADTQYF